This T cell receptor beta chain emerged from a study of shared T cell receptors in the human thymus. Here immunoSEQ multiplex PCR was the method, and the copy in TCRdb shows in-frame clones only, minus some. Found here are hundreds of thousands of clones, 70% to 90% of them singletons; the top ten hold 0.0095% to 0.013%. Between the trimmed V and J ends, which lost 3 bases and 1 base, there was a span of 11 bases. CDR1 is SGHRS, CDR2 YFSETQ, per germline. CDR3 length equals 15 residues. A further study also used this sample, focusing on human thymus T cells. That investigation notes: The donor group consisted of healthy Finnish infants who were having corrective surgery for congenital heart defects. Resections from corrective heart surgery supplied the thymus tissue. Gene usage for V and J segments appeared biased in thymic and blood repertoires. Unrelated individuals were reported by related research to share highly overlapping thymic repertoires.

This TCR was sampled from a boy under two years old with a congenital heart defect. The chain couples TRBV5-1 to TRBJ2-1; TRBD1 might be the D (5 bases). Sequencing was carried out using thymocytes. CDR3 loop: CASSSRVGSYNEQFF. The DNA of the CDR3 is TGCGCCAGCAGCTCCAGGGTAGGATCCTACAATGAGCAGTTCTTC.